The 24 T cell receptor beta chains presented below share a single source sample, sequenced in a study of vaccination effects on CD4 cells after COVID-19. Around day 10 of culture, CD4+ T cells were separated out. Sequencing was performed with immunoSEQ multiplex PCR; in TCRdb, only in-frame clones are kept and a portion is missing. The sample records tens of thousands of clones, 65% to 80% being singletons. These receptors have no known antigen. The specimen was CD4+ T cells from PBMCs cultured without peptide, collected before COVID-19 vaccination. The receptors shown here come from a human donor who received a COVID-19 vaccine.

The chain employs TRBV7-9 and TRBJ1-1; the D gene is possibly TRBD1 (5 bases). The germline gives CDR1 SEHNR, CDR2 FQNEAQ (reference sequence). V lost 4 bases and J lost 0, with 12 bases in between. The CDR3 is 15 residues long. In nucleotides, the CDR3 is TGTGCCAGCAGCTCCCCCGGGGGGATGAACACTGAAGCTTTCTTT. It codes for CASSSPGGMNTEAFF.

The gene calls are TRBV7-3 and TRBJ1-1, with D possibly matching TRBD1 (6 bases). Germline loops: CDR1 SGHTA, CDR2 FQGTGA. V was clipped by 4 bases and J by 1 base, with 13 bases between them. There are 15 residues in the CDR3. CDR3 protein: CASSSQGSANTEAFF. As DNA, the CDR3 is TGTGCCAGCAGCTCACAGGGTTCCGCGAACACTGAAGCTTTCTTT.

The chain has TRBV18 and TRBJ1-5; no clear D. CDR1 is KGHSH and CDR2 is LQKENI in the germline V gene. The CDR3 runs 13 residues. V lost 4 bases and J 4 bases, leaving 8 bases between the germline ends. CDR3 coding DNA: TGTGCCAGCTCACGAGTTGGTAATCAGCCCCAGCATTTT. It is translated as CASSRVGNQPQHF.

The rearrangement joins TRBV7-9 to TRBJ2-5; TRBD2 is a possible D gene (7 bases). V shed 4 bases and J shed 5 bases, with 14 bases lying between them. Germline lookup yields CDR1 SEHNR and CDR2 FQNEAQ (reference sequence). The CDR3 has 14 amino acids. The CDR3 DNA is TGTGCCAGCAGCTGGGGGGGGCAGAGGGAGACCCAGTACTTC. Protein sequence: CASSWGGQRETQYF.

The CDR3 reads CASSLGTGGNEQFF. DNA of the CDR3: TGTGCCAGCTCCCTCGGGACAGGGGGAAATGAGCAGTTCTTC. J is TRBJ2-1 and V is TRBV18; 11 nucleotides align to TRBD1. Germline-derived CDR1 and CDR2 are KGHSH and LQKENI. The V and J ends lost 6 bases and 7 bases, in that order; junction bases with no gene match: 5. The CDR3 spans 14 residues.

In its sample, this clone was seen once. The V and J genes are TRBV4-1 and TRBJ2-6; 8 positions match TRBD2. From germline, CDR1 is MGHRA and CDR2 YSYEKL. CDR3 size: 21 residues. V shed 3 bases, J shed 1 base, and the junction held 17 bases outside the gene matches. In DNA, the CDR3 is TGCGCCAGCAGCCATGGGGGGGCCGGGAGGGGGAGGGGATCTGGGGCCAACGTCCTGACTTTC. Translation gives CASSHGGAGRGRGSGANVLTF.

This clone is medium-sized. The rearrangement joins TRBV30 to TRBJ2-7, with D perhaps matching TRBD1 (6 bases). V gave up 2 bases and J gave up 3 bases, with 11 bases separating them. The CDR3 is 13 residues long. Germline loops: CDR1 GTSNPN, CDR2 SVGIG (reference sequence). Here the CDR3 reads CAWSPQTGYEQYF. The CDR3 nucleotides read TGTGCCTGGAGTCCCCAGACAGGCTACGAGCAGTACTTC.

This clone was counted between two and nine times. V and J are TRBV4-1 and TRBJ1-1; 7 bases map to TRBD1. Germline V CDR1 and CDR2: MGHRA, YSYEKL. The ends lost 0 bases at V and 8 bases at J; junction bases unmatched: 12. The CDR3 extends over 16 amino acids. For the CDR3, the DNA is TGCGCCAGCAGCCAAGATAAGCGGAGGACAGGCTACGAAGCTTTCTTT. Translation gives CASSQDKRRTGYEAFF.

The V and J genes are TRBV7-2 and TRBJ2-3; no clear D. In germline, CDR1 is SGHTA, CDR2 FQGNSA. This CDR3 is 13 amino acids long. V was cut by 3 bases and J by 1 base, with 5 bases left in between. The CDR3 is CASSLSRTDTQYF. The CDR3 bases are TGTGCCAGCAGCTTGTCTCGCACAGATACGCAGTATTTT. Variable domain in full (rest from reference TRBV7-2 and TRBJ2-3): GAGVSQSPSNKVTEKGKDVELRCDPISGHTALYWYRQSLGQGLEFLIYFQGNSAPDKSGLPSDRFSAERTGGSVSTLTIQRTQQEDSAVYLCASSLSRTDTQYFGPGTRLTVL.

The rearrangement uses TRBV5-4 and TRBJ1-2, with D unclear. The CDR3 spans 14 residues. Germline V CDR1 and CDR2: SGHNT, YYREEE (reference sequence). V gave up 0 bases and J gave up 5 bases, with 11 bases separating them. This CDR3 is CASSLVGNSYGYTF. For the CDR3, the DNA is TGTGCCAGCAGCTTGGTAGGGAATAGTTATGGCTACACCTTC.

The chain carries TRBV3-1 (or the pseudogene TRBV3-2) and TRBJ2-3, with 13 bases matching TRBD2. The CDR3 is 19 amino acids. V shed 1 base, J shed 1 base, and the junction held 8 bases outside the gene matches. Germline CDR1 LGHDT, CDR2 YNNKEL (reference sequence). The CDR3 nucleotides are TGTGCCAGCAGCCAAGGACTAGCGGGAGGTATGTGGCGCACAGATACGCAGTATTTT. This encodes CASSQGLAGGMWRTDTQYF.

The chain's CDR3 is CASSPQQAEQETQYF. CDR3 nucleotide sequence: TGTGCCAGCTCACCGCAGCAGGCGGAACAAGAGACCCAGTACTTC. The chain recombines TRBV18 with TRBJ2-5; D unresolved. V lost 3 bases and J 2 bases, leaving 13 bases between the germline ends. Germline V gene lookup returns CDR1 KGHSH and CDR2 LQKENI. The CDR3 totals 15 residues.

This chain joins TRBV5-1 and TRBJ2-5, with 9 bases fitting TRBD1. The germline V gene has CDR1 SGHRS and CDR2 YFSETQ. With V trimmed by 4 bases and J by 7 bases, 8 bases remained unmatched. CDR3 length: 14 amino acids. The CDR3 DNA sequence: TGCGCCAGCAGCCCCGGATCGGGACAGGGGACCCAGTACTTC. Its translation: CASSPGSGQGTQYF. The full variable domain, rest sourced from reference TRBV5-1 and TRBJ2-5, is KAGVTQTPRYLIKTRGQQVTLSCSPISGHRSVSWYQQTPGQGLQFLFEYFSETQRNKGNFPGRFSGRQFSNSRSEMNVSTLELGDSALYLCASSPGSGQGTQYFGPGTRLLVL.

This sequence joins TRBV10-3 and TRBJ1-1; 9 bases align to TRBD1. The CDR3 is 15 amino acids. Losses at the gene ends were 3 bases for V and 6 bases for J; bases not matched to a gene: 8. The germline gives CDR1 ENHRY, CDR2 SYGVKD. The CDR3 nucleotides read TGTGCCATCAGTGAAGAGGGACAGGGTAACGCTGAAGCTTTCTTT. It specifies CAISEEGQGNAEAFF.

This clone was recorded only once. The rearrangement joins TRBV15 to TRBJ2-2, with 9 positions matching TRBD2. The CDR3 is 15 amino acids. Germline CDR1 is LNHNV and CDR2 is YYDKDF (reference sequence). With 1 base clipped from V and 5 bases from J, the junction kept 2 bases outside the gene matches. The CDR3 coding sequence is TGTGCCACCAGCAGAGCGGGACTAGCAACCGGGGAGCTGTTTTTT. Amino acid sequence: CATSRAGLATGELFF.

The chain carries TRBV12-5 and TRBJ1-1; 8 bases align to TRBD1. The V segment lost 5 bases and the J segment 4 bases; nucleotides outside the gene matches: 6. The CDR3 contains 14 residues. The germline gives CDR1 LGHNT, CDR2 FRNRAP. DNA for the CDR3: TGTGCTAGTGGTCCCGGACAGGGACTCACTGAAGCTTTCTTT. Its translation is CASGPGQGLTEAFF.

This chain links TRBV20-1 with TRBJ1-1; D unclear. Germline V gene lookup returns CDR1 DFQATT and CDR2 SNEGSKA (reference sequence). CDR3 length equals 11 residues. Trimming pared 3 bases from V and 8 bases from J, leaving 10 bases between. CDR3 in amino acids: CSASRAEEAFF. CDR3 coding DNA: TGCAGTGCTAGTAGGGCGGAGGAAGCTTTCTTT.

The CDR3 region is CASSQPGRTGTYNEQFF. The CDR3 nucleotides read TGTGCCAGTAGTCAGCCCGGGAGGACAGGGACCTACAATGAGCAGTTCTTC. The rearrangement uses TRBV19 and TRBJ2-1; TRBD1 might be the D (8 bases). V was shortened by 5 bases and J by 2 bases, with 19 bases between the two germline ends. Germline assignment: CDR1 LNHDA and CDR2 SQIVND (reference sequence). This CDR3 region has 17 residues.

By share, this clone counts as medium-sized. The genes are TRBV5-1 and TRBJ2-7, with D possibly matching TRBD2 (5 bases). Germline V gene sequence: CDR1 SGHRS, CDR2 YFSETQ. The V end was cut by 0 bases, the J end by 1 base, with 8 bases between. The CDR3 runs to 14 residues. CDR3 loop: CASSLGQRSYEQYF. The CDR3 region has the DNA TGCGCCAGCAGCTTGGGGCAGCGGTCCTACGAGCAGTACTTC.

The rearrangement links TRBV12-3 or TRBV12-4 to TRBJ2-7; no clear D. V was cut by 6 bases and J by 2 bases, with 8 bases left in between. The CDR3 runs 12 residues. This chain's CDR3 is CASSPSPYEQYF. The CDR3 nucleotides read TGTGCCAGCAGCCCCAGCCCCTACGAGCAGTACTTC.

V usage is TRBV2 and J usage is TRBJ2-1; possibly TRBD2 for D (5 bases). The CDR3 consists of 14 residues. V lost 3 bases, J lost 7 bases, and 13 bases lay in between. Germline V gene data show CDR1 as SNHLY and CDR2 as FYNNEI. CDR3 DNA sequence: TGTGCCAGCAGTGATGGGCTAGCTTCGAATGAGCAGTTCTTC. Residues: CASSDGLASNEQFF.

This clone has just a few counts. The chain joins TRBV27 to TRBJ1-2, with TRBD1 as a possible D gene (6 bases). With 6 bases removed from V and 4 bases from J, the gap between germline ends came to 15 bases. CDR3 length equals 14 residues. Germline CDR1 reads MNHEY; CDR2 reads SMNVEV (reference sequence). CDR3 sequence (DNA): TGTGCCAGCAGCAACAGGGCCAGTGGCTATGGCTACACCTTC. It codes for CASSNRASGYGYTF.

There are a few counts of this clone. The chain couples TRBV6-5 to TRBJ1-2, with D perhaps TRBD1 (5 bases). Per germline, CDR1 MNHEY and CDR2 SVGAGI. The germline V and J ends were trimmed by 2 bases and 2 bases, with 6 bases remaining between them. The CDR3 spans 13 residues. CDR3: CASSYAGNYGYTF. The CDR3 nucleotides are TGTGCCAGCAGTTACGCAGGGAACTATGGCTACACCTTC.

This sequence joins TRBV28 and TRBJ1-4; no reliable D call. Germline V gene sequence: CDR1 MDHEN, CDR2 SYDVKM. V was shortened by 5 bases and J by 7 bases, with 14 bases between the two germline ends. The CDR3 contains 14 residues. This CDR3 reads CASSLTGTLEKLFF. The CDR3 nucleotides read TGTGCCAGCAGTCTAACCGGTACTCTTGAAAAACTGTTTTTT.